This TCR beta chain was found in a study of T-cell reconstitution after alpha-beta-depleted transplantation in children. A TCRbeta library incorporating unique molecular identifiers was prepared. From the PCR reads, TCRdb called clonotypes with MiXCR, one entry per CDR3 protein. The sample records approximately 520,000 distinct CDR3 sequences, around 10% being singletons. After removal of 2 bases from V and 4 bases from J, the junction contained 3 bases not matched to a gene. From germline, CDR1 is MNHEY and CDR2 SVGAGI. This CDR3 region has 15 residues. This clonotype was detected only a few times. This specimen was PBMCs, mostly from graft donor cells, taken 180 days after TCRalphabeta/CD19-depleted stem cell transplant. This receptor was obtained from a female patient aged 2 to 10 who had a stem cell transplant for aplastic anemia, so the T cells may come from the graft donor. This chain uses TRBV6-5 with TRBJ2-2; TRBD1 matches at 8 bases. The CDR3 here is CASSYRTGPTGELFF. CDR3 DNA: TGTGCCAGCAGTTACCGGACAGGGCCCACCGGGGAGCTGTTTTTT.